This TCR beta chain was found in a study of T cell repertoires in cytomegalovirus infection (dated by TCRdb to the late 2010s). Describing the broader study: Recently identified HLA-C-restricted CMV epitopes, whose presentation resists viral immunomodulation, were targeted by peptide stimulations together with well-studied HLA-B-restricted epitopes. Donor HLA type was relevant to the analysis, as public TCR beta signatures indicated carriage of CMV infection together with the matching HLA type. Findings and caveats that apply to the study as a whole: The ex vivo response was dominated by HLA-C-restricted CMV-specific TCR beta clonotypes, which also provided the single most frequent clonotype in two of eight donors. Cumulative frequency of public TCR beta family members discriminated carriers of CMV infection plus the relevant HLA type in this cohort and an independent approximately 340-donor cohort.

The sample's treatment or condition label is to be understood as: in vitro stimulation with specific CMV peptide epitopes to enrich CMV-specific T cells. V and J are trimmed by 1 base and 4 bases, and the gene matches miss 9 bases of the junction. The germline V gene specifies SGHVS as CDR1 and FQNEAQ as CDR2. The cysteine opens and the phenylalanine closes a CDR3 of 18 amino acids. Of all the DNA, just the CDR3 is kept, 54 bases in frame from base 1. For sequencing, an Illumina HiSeq 1500 was employed. Starting from the raw public reads, TCRdb applied fastp trimming at Q25, assembled clones with MiXCR and retained in-frame beta chains. Under each unique CDR3 protein, matching rows form one entry showing the most common genes and DNA. The sample includes approximately 89,000 distinct CDR3 sequences, with roughly 25% observed a single time. Clones ranked in the top ten supply roughly 50% of the sample.

This clonotype was counted ten times or more. What this receptor recognizes is not known. Per-nucleotide qualities are absent, and no much larger clonotype sits a single base away. The chain couples TRBV7-8 to TRBJ2-3, with TRBD2 matching 12 junction bases. Sequences were derived from CD8+ T cells from cultured PBMCs, sampled from culture after CMV antigen stimulation. The clonotype originates from a human donor in good health (CMV status not recorded). Some clones in this sample may be carry-over from other donors' samples. The encoded CDR3 is CASSLVRLAGATADTQYF. The DNA is as follows: TGTGCCAGCAGCTTAGTTCGACTAGCGGGAGCTACCGCAGATACGCAGTATTTT.